Many counts were recorded for the clone carrying this T cell receptor beta chain. Antigen unknown. This record comes from a study of response to subunit inactivated influenza vaccine. Whole-study findings and limits: Few additional T cells are recruited per seasonal influenza vaccination, authors suggested.

Germline assignment: CDR1 SGHDT and CDR2 YYEEEE. Trimming took 6 bases from V and 4 from J; bases not matched to a gene: 7. This CDR3 spans 15 amino acids. TCRdb recomputed calls from the RT-PCR reads with MiXCR, one row per CDR3 protein. The sample lists about 700,000 distinct CDR3 sequences, around 14% seen once, with around 7% in the top ten. The sequenced sample was PBMCs from blood, obtained around 15 days before vaccination. V usage is TRBV5-6 and J usage is TRBJ2-6; 7 bases agree with TRBD1. The source is a man aged 45-65 years who received an inactivated influenza vaccine. CDR3 nucleotide sequence: TGTGCCAGCACCAAGACAGGGACCGGGGCCAACGTCCTGACTTTC. Its translation: CASTKTGTGANVLTF.